This T cell receptor (beta chain) was obtained from a study of graft-versus-host responses after intestinal transplantation. Overall study context: All recipients were transplanted with multivisceral, liver-intestinal, or isolated intestinal grafts. All of the recipients had induction that used anti-thymocyte globulin, then tacrolimus and steroids for approximately 3 years.

The data were produced by immunoSEQ multiplex PCR, yet TCRdb's version contains in-frame clones alone and is incomplete. The sample includes 78,000 or so clones, around 86% of them seen just once. Concerning this clone: Its antigen is unknown.

Germline loops: CDR1 SGHRS, CDR2 YFSETQ. Trimming removed 1 base from V and 3 bases from J, with 8 bases in between. This CDR3 comprises 14 residues. The V gene is TRBV5-1, the J gene TRBJ2-1; weak D call: TRBD1 (6 bases). The clonotype was recovered from a human donor who was the organ donor for an intestinal transplant. Sequencing used unstimulated CD8+ T cells sorted from spleen or lymph node cells, obtained before transplant. The CDR3 protein is CASSLPQGYNEQFF. CDR3 DNA: TGCGCCAGCAGCTTGCCACAGGGCTACAATGAGCAGTTCTTC.